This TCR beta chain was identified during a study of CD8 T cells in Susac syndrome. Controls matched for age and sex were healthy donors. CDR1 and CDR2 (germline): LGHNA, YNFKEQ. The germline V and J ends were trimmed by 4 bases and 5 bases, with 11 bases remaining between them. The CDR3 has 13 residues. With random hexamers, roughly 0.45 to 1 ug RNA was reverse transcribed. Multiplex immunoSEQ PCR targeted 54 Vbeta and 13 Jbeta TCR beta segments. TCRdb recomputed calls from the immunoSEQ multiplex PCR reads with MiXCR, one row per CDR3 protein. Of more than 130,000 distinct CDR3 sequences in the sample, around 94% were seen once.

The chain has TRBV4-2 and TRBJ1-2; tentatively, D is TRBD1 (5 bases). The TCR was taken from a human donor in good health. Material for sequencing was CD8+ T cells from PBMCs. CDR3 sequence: CASSPGGEYGYTF. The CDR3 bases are TGTGCCAGCAGCCCGGGAGGGGAATATGGCTACACCTTC.